This passage covers 22 T cell receptor beta chains from one sample sequenced in a study of metastatic and nonmetastatic thyroid tumors. The entire patient cohort was treatment-naive prior to thyroid surgery. Using MiXCR, TCRdb reanalyzed the PCR reads. The sample holds over 40,000 clones; roughly a quarter are singletons and the top ten take around 3.5%. The sequencing sample was made of blood. These receptors all come from a male donor with papillary thyroid cancer or a benign thyroid nodule (not recorded which). Some clones in this sample may be carry-over from other donors' samples.

This clone was seen ten or more times. The chain has TRBV7-9 and TRBJ1-2; TRBD1 is a possible D gene (5 bases). Between the trimmed V and J ends, which lost 5 bases and 8 bases, there was a span of 21 bases. Germline values: CDR1 SEHNR, CDR2 FQNEAQ (reference sequence). This CDR3 region has 15 residues. CDR3 region: CASSPPEGGVSGYTF. The DNA of the CDR3 is TGTGCCAGCAGCCCGCCGGAGGGAGGGGTAAGCGGCTACACCTTC.

V gene TRBV28 combines with J gene TRBJ2-7; D gene uncertain. The CDR3 is 11 residues long. Looked up from germline, CDR1 is MDHEN and CDR2 is SYDVKM. V shed 8 bases and J shed 7 bases, with 12 bases lying between them. CDR3 in DNA: TGTGCCAGCGGCTACGTGGGGGAGCAGTACTTC. Translating it yields CASGYVGEQYF.

This clone was found many times. This chain connects TRBV5-1 to TRBJ2-1, with D possibly matching TRBD1 (6 bases). The germline V and J ends were trimmed by 4 bases and 2 bases, with 13 bases remaining between them. Germline V CDR1 and CDR2: SGHRS, YFSETQ. The CDR3 length is 15 residues. CDR3 protein: CASSPDSRAYNEQFF. The DNA for the CDR3 is TGCGCCAGCAGCCCGGACAGTCGCGCCTACAATGAGCAGTTCTTC.

The rearrangement uses TRBV2 and TRBJ2-7, with 8 bases matching TRBD1. J gave up 6 bases and V 8 bases, and 18 bases lay outside the gene matches. The CDR3 runs to 16 residues. Per the germline V gene, CDR1 is SNHLY and CDR2 is FYNNEI. The DNA for the CDR3 is TGTGCCAGCCGGTCTGGGAGGCAGGGGGCCGCTCGCGAGCAGTACTTC. Amino acids: CASRSGRQGAAREQYF.

The J gene is TRBJ1-2, the V gene TRBV27, with D possibly matching TRBD1 (6 bases). The germline CDR1 and CDR2 sequences are MNHEY and SMNVEV (reference sequence). The CDR3 extends over 14 amino acids. V lost 0 bases and J 7 bases, leaving 12 bases between the germline ends. The DNA of the CDR3 is TGTGCCAGCAGTTTATCAGGGGGGCGCGGTGGCTACACCTTC. Translated: CASSLSGGRGGYTF.

The count of this clone is one. The chain links TRBV7-8 to TRBJ2-2; unclear D gene. Trimming left V 1 base short and J 5 bases short, with 11 bases between. The germline V gene has CDR1 SGHVS and CDR2 FQNEAQ. The CDR3 contains 15 residues. Here the CDR3 DNA reads TGTGCCAGCAGCTTAGTTGTGACCTATACCGGGGAGCTGTTTTTT. Translated: CASSLVVTYTGELFF. Drawing the rest from reference TRBV7-8 and TRBJ2-2, the complete variable domain is GAGVSQSPRYKVAKRGQDVALRCDPISGHVSLFWYQQALGQGPEFLTYFQNEAQLDKSGLPSDRFFAERPEGSVSTLKIQRTQQEDSAVYLCASSLVVTYTGELFFGEGSRLTVL.

The rearrangement links TRBV20-1 to TRBJ1-1; no definite D call. The CDR3 runs 14 residues. The germline gives CDR1 DFQATT, CDR2 SNEGSKA (reference sequence). V lost 3 bases, J lost 0 bases, and 11 bases lay in between. CDR3 DNA sequence: TGCAGTGCTAGTTTAAATGCTATGAACACTGAAGCTTTCTTT. Amino acids: CSASLNAMNTEAFF.

The chain employs TRBV18 and TRBJ1-1; possible D gene TRBD1, 5 bases. Trimming cost V 0 bases and J 4 bases, with 12 bases left between them. CDR1 and CDR2 from the germline V gene are KGHSH and LQKENI. The CDR3 sequence is 15 residues long. The CDR3 loop is CASSPPNAGSTEAFF. CDR3 nucleotides: TGTGCCAGCTCACCACCGAATGCAGGGAGCACTGAAGCTTTCTTT.

This chain uses TRBV30 with TRBJ1-2; 8 positions agree with TRBD1. V shed 5 bases and J 4 bases; nucleotides not matched to a gene: 3. This CDR3 contains 12 residues. Germline values: CDR1 GTSNPN, CDR2 SVGIG (reference sequence). The CDR3, as DNA: TGTGCCTGGCTGGACAGGGCCTATGGCTACACCTTC. Translating it yields CAWLDRAYGYTF. Drawing the rest from reference TRBV30 and TRBJ1-2, the complete variable domain is SQTIHQWPATLVQPVGSPLSLECTVEGTSNPNLYWYRQAAGRGLQLLFYSVGIGQISSEVPQNLSASRPQDRQFILSSKKLLLSDSGFYLCAWLDRAYGYTFGSGTRLTVV.

This clone was counted at least ten times. The rearrangement links TRBV20-1 to TRBJ2-3, with 7 nucleotides matching TRBD2. Germline loops: CDR1 DFQATT, CDR2 SNEGSKA (reference sequence). V was clipped by 0 bases and J by 4 bases; unmatched bases: 4. The CDR3 contains 14 residues. CDR3 DNA sequence: TGCAGTGCTAGAGATACGCGGGAGTCAGATACGCAGTATTTT. Translated, it gives CSARDTRESDTQYF.

This clone occurred a few times. The rearrangement joins TRBV7-2 to TRBJ2-5; D is unresolved. From germline, CDR1 is SGHTA and CDR2 FQGNSA. Trimming cost V 3 bases and J 6 bases, with 8 bases left between them. The length of the CDR3 is 12 residues. The CDR3 DNA reads TGTGCCAGCAGCTTTGGGCTTCAGACCCAGTACTTC. This encodes CASSFGLQTQYF. Full variable domain (rest looked up from reference TRBV7-2 and TRBJ2-5): GAGVSQSPSNKVTEKGKDVELRCDPISGHTALYWYRQSLGQGLEFLIYFQGNSAPDKSGLPSDRFSAERTGGSVSTLTIQRTQQEDSAVYLCASSFGLQTQYFGPGTRLLVL.

Turning to this clone: Since a much larger clone is just one base distant, this may be a read error. The chain uses TRBV5-4 and TRBJ2-7; either TRBD1 or TRBD2 may fit D (6 bases each). There are 14 residues in the CDR3. V was clipped by 6 bases and J by 6 bases, with 19 bases between them. Germline CDR1 and CDR2: SGHNT and YYREEE (reference sequence). The CDR3 protein is CASILGGSHSEQYF. The CDR3 DNA is TGTGCCAGCATCTTAGGGGGGAGCCATAGCGAGCAGTACTTC.

This clone was counted a few times. This chain connects TRBV6-1 to TRBJ1-2, with 7 bases fitting TRBD1. The CDR3 is 13 residues long. The germline V gene has CDR1 MNHNS and CDR2 SASEGT. J lost 8 bases, V lost 6 bases, and 9 bases had no gene match. The CDR3 sequence: CASSPGGGGGYTF. As DNA, the CDR3 is TGTGCCAGCAGCCCGGGAGGGGGCGGAGGCTACACCTTC.

This clone came up a few times. This sequence joins TRBV2 and TRBJ2-7; D possibly matches TRBD1 or TRBD2 (5 bases each). The CDR3 is made up of 14 amino acids. CDR1 and CDR2 (germline): SNHLY, FYNNEI. The ends were cut back, 4 bases at V and 3 bases at J, with 13 bases in the middle. The CDR3 protein is CASSVSGRYYEQYF. The CDR3 DNA reads TGTGCCAGCAGTGTATCGGGACGGTACTACGAGCAGTACTTC.

The table lists this clone with many counts. The chain carries TRBV28 and TRBJ1-5, with a possible D match to TRBD1 (5 bases). The germline gives CDR1 MDHEN, CDR2 SYDVKM. The CDR3 covers 15 residues. V was trimmed by 3 bases and J by 6 bases, leaving 15 bases between them. CDR3 sequence (DNA): TGTGCCAGCAGTTTTCGGGAGGGGCGAGGTCAGCCCCAGCATTTT. Encoded protein: CASSFREGRGQPQHF.

This clone has a count of ten or more. The genes are TRBV29-1 and TRBJ2-7; a possible D gene is TRBD2 (6 bases). This CDR3 spans 17 amino acids. Trimming took 1 base from V and 3 from J, leaving 22 bases between them. Germline CDR1 and CDR2: SQVTM and ANQGSEA. DNA for the CDR3: TGCAGCGTTGAAGCCCCTCGAGAGGAGGGTTTAGGCTACGAGCAGTACTTC. It codes for CSVEAPREEGLGYEQYF.

This clone appeared a single time. This chain connects TRBV5-6 to TRBJ2-5, with TRBD1 as a possible D gene (6 bases). Germline loops: CDR1 SGHDT, CDR2 YYEEEE. CDR3 length: 14 residues. Between the trimmed V and J ends, which lost 5 bases and 2 bases, there was a span of 13 bases. CDR3 sequence: CASRPLTGQETQYF. CDR3 DNA sequence: TGTGCCAGCAGACCCTTGACAGGACAAGAGACCCAGTACTTC. Full variable domain (outside the CDR3, taken from reference TRBV5-6 and TRBJ2-5): DAGVTQSPTHLIKTRGQQVTLRCSPKSGHDTVSWYQQALGQGPQFIFQYYEEEERQRGNFPDRFSGHQFPNYSSELNVNALLLGDSALYLCASRPLTGQETQYFGPGTRLLVL.

The sample holds many counts of this clone. Other DNA sequences in this specimen translate into the identical CDR3. The chain joins TRBV4-1 to TRBJ2-7, with 7 positions matching TRBD1. V lost 0 bases, J lost 7 bases, and 3 bases stayed unmatched. The length of the CDR3 is 13 residues. The germline V gene encodes CDR1 MGHRA and CDR2 YSYEKL. CDR3: CASSQEAGGEQYF. The CDR3 DNA sequence: TGCGCCAGCAGCCAAGAGGCAGGGGGAGAGCAGTACTTC.

This clone is deemed medium-sized. The J gene is TRBJ2-7, the V gene TRBV6-1; 12 bases agree with TRBD2. Germline loops: CDR1 MNHNS, CDR2 SASEGT. Trimming at V came to 1 base and at J to 4 bases, leaving 2 bases not matched to a gene. This CDR3 is 15 amino acids long. The CDR3 here is CASSEETSGSYEQYF. CDR3 nucleotides: TGTGCCAGCAGTGAAGAGACTAGCGGGAGTTACGAGCAGTACTTC.

Note on this clone: A much larger clonotype is one base distant, so this may be a read error. Because the CDR3 is missing its conserved closing phenylalanine or tryptophan, this is likely a read error. This chain's CDR3 is CSAYSGLSYEQYL. The CDR3 coding sequence is TGCAGTGCTTACTCGGGGCTTTCCTACGAGCAGTACCTC. The V call is TRBV20-1, the J call TRBJ2-7; the D gene could be TRBD1 or TRBD2 (5 bases each). CDR3 size: 13 residues. The germline V gene encodes CDR1 DFQATT and CDR2 SNEGSKA (reference sequence). Trimming shortened V by 5 bases and J by 1 base, and 12 bases separated the two germline ends.

In this sample, this clone turned up many times. The chain joins TRBV5-1 to TRBJ2-7; 8 bases line up with TRBD1. The ends lost 4 bases at V and 5 bases at J; junction bases unmatched: 2. This CDR3 region has 12 residues. Germline lookup yields CDR1 SGHRS and CDR2 YFSETQ. CDR3 bases: TGCGCCAGCAGCCTACAGGGGGACGAGCAGTACTTC. This translates into CASSLQGDEQYF.

This clone came up a few times. V usage is TRBV12-3 or TRBV12-4 and J usage is TRBJ2-2, with D possibly TRBD2 on 6 matching bases. This CDR3 region has 12 residues. Trimming took off 3 bases at V and 14 bases at J, with 13 bases between the two ends. For the CDR3, the DNA is TGTGCCAGCAGTTTGGAGGGCCGGAGTCTGTTTTTT. This translates into CASSLEGRSLFF.